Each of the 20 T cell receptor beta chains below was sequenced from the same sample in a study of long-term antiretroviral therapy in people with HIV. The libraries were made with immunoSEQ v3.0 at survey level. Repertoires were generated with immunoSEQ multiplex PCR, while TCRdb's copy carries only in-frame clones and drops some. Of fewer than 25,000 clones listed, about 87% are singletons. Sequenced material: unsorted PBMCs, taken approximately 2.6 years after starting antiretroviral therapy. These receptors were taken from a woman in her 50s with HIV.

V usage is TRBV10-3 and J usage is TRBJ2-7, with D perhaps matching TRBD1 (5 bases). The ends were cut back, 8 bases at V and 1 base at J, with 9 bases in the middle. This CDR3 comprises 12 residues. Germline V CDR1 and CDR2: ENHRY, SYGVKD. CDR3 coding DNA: TGTGCCATCTCGGACACATCCTACGAGCAGTACTTC. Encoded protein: CAISDTSYEQYF.

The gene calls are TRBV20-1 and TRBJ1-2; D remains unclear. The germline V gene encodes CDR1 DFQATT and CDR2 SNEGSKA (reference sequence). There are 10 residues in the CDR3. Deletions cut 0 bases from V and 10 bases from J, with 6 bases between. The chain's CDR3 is CSARDILYTF. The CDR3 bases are TGCAGTGCTAGAGATATTCTCTACACCTTC.

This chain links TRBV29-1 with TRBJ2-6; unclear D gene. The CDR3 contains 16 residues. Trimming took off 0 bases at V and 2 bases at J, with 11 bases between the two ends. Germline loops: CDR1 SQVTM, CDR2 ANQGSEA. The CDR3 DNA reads TGCAGCGTTGAAGAAGATGGCACGGCTGGGGCCAACGTCCTGACTTTC. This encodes CSVEEDGTAGANVLTF. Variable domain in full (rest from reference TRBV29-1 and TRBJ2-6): SAVISQKPSRDICQRGTSLTIQCQVDSQVTMMFWYRQQPGQSLTLIATANQGSEATYESGFVIDKFPISRPNLTFSTLTVSNMSPEDSSIYLCSVEEDGTAGANVLTFGAGSRLTVL.

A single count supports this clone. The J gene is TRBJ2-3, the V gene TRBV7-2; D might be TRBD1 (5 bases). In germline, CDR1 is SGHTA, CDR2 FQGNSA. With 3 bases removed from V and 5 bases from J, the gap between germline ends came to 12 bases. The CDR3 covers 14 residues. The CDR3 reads CASSFNSRGDTQYF. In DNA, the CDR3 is TGTGCCAGCAGCTTCAACTCTAGGGGAGATACGCAGTATTTT.

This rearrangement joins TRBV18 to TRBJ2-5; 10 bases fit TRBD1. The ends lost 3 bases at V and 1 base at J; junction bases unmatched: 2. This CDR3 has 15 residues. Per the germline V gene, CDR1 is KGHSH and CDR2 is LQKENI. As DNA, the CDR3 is TGTGCCAGCTCACCGGGACAGGGGTTCCAAGAGACCCAGTACTTC. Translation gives CASSPGQGFQETQYF. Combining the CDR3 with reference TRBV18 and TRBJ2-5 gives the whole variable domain NAGVMQNPRHLVRRRGQEARLRCSPMKGHSHVYWYRQLPEEGLKFMVYLQKENIIDESGMPKERFSAEFPKEGPSILRIQQVVRGDSAAYFCASSPGQGFQETQYFGPGTRLLVL.

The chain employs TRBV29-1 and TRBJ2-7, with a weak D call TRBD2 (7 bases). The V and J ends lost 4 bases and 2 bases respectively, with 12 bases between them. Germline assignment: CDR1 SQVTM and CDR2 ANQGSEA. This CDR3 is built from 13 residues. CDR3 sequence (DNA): TGCAGCGTTGTTGGGGGGGCCCCCTACGAGCAGTACTTC. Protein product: CSVVGGAPYEQYF.

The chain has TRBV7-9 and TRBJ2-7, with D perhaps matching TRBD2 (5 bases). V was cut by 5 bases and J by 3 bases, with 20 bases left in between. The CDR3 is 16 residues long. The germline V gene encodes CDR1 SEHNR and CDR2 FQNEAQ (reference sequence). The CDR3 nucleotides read TGTGCCAGCAGCCCACCCTTGGACTTGGGTTACTACGAGCAGTACTTC. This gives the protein CASSPPLDLGYYEQYF.

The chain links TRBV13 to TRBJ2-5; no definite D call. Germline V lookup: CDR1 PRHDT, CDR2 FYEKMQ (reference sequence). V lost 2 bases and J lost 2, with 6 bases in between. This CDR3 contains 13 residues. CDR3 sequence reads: CASSLTTQETQYF. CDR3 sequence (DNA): TGTGCCAGCAGCTTAACCACTCAAGAGACCCAGTACTTC.

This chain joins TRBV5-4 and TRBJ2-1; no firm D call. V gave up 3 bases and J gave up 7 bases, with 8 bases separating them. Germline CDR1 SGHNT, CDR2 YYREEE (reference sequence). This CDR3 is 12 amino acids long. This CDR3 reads CASSYERNEQFF. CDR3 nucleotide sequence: TGTGCCAGCAGCTATGAACGGAATGAGCAGTTCTTC.

This CDR3 reads CASSRPGDSGANVLTF. DNA of the CDR3: TGTGCCAGTAGTCGGCCGGGGGACTCTGGGGCCAACGTCCTGACTTTC. The chain recombines TRBV19 with TRBJ2-6; a weak D match, TRBD2 (6 bases). The CDR3 sequence is 16 residues long. The V gene's germline CDR1 is LNHDA and CDR2 SQIVND (reference sequence). V was cut by 5 bases and J by 0 bases, with 11 bases left in between.

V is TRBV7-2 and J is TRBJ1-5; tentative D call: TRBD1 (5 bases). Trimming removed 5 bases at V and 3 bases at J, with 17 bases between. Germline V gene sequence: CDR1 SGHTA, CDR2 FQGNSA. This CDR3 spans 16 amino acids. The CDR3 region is CASSTARGAANQPQHF. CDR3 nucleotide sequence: TGTGCCAGCAGCACCGCAAGGGGCGCAGCCAATCAGCCCCAGCATTTT.

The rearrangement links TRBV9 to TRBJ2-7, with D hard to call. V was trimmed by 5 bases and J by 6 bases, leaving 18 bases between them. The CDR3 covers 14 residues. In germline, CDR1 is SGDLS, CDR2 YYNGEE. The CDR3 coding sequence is TGTGCCAGCAGTCTAGGGCCCCGGGTCTCCGAGCAGTACTTC. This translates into CASSLGPRVSEQYF.

The CDR3 sequence is CASSGGLPTNEKLFF. The CDR3 DNA reads as TGTGCCAGCAGTGGGGGGCTACCAACTAATGAAAAACTGTTTTTT. The chain employs TRBV2 and TRBJ1-4; perhaps TRBD1 as D (6 bases). Germline V lookup: CDR1 SNHLY, CDR2 FYNNEI. V was shortened by 4 bases and J by 0 bases, with 9 bases between the two germline ends. The CDR3 loop spans 15 amino acids.

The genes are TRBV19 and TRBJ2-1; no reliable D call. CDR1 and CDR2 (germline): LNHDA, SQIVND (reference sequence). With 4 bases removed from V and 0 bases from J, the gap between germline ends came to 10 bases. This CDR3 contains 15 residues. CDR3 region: CASSTTPSSYNEQFF. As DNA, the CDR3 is TGTGCCAGTAGTACCACCCCGAGCTCCTACAATGAGCAGTTCTTC.

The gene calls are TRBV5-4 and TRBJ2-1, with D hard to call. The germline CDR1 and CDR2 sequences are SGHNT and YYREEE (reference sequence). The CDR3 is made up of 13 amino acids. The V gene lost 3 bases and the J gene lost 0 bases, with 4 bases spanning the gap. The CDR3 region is CASSWSSYNEQFF. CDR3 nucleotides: TGTGCCAGCAGCTGGAGCTCCTACAATGAGCAGTTCTTC.

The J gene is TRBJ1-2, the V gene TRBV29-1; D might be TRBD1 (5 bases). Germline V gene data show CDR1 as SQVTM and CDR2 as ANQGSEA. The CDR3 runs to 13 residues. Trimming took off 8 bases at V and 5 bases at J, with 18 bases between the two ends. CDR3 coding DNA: TGCAGCACTACCCCGACAGCCACATATGGCTACACCTTC. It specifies CSTTPTATYGYTF.

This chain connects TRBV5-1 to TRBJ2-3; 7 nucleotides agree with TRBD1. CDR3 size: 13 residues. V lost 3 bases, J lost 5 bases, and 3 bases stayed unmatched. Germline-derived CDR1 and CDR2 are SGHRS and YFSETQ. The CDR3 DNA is TGCGCCAGCAGCTCGCAGGGGGAAGATACGCAGTATTTT. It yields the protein CASSSQGEDTQYF. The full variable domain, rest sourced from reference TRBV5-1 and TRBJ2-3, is KAGVTQTPRYLIKTRGQQVTLSCSPISGHRSVSWYQQTPGQGLQFLFEYFSETQRNKGNFPGRFSGRQFSNSRSEMNVSTLELGDSALYLCASSSQGEDTQYFGPGTRLTVL.

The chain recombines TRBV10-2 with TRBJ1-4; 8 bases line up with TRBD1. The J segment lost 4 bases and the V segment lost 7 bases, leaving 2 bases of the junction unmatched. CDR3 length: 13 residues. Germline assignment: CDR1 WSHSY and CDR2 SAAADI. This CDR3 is CASTGGFNEKLFF. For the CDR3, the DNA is TGCGCCAGCACAGGGGGCTTTAATGAAAAACTGTTTTTT.

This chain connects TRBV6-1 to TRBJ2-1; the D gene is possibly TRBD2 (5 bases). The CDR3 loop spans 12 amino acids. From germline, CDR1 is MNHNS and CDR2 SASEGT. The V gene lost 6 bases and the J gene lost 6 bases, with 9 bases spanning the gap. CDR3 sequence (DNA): TGTGCCAGCAGGGCTGCGGGCAATGAGCAGTTCTTC. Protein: CASRAAGNEQFF.

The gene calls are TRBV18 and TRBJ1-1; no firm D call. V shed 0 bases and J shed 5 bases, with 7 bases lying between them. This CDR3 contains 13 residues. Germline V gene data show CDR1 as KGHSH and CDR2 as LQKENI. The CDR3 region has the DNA TGTGCCAGCTCACCACCGGGGAGGACTGAAGCTTTCTTT. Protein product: CASSPPGRTEAFF.